This T cell receptor (beta chain) appears in the sequencing data of a study of identical twins. CDR3 length: 20 amino acids. From germline, CDR1 is SGHRS and CDR2 YFSETQ. V was clipped by 0 bases and J by 2 bases; unmatched bases: 13. Study-wide findings and caveats: Fewer insertions were carried by abundant cord blood beta clonotypes, but none was seen in memory repertoires.

Only healthy Caucasians were included as donors. In its sample, this clonotype was seen many times. Antigen unknown. TCRdb fed the 5' RACE reads into MiXCR, producing one record per CDR3 protein. The sample consists of around 160,000 distinct CDR3 sequences, under 4.5% of them appearing once. The chain has TRBV5-1 and TRBJ2-3, with 12 bases matching TRBD1. The specimen was memory T cells sorted from blood. This receptor was taken from a man aged 18 to 29 in good health. The chain's CDR3 is CASSLAVGDRGPGYTDTQYF. Here the CDR3 DNA reads TGCGCCAGCAGCTTGGCCGTTGGGGACAGGGGGCCCGGATACACAGATACGCAGTATTTT.